One T cell receptor beta chain is described in this entry. The germline V gene has CDR1 LNHDA and CDR2 SQIVND (reference sequence). The CDR3 totals 15 residues. With 10 bases clipped from V and 4 bases from J, the junction kept 10 bases outside the gene matches. The record originates from a study of blood T cell repertoires in COVID-19. Study-wide context: Material from acute and convalescent COVID-19 was sourced from the United States, Italy and Spain.

Original data processing: Reference gene primer amplification yielded estimated nucleated cell counts. Assay used: immunoSEQ multiplex PCR; TCRdb lists only in-frame clones, some missing. That table gives V, J and clone size, and the DNA gave D and trimming. The sample yields tens of thousands of clones, around 83% seen once. The sequenced sample was peripheral blood. This clonotype was obtained from a man aged 25 to 40 with COVID-19, enrolled during active disease. The chain combines TRBV19 with TRBJ2-6; TRBD1 matches 7 bases. This CDR3 reads CATETGYGGANVLTF. In DNA, the CDR3 is TGTGCCACGGAGACAGGGTATGGAGGGGCCAACGTCCTGACTTTC.